This TCR beta chain was observed in a study of T cells in Graves' hyperthyroidism and ophthalmopathy. The germline CDR1 and CDR2 sequences are MNHNS and SASEGT. The V gene lost 8 bases and the J gene lost 1 base, with 8 bases spanning the gap. The CDR3 spans 13 residues. This clonotype was detected ten times or more. Its antigen is unknown. Whole-study results and caveats: The model predicted ophthalmopathy a median about 6.6 months before onset.

RNA transcripts gave rise to amplified TCR beta CDR3 regions. Researchers ran a first-round RT-PCR on the TCR CDR3 using the HTBI primer set. MiXCR, run by TCRdb on the multiplex PCR reads, gives a single entry per CDR3 protein. Altogether about 400,000 distinct CDR3 sequences are present, about 13% being singletons, with the ten largest covering 9% to 9.5%. Uncontrolled infection, other autoimmune disease, pregnancy or lactation excluded patients. This chain connects TRBV6-1 to TRBJ2-2; D may be TRBD1 (6 bases). Sequencing input: blood. The sequence was collected from a woman aged 18-29 years with Graves' hyperthyroidism. In nucleotides, the CDR3 is TGTGCCAGCTGGACAGAGAACACCGGGGAGCTGTTTTTT. Amino acids: CASWTENTGELFF.